Detailed here is one T cell receptor (beta chain). The sample is drawn from a study of blood T cell repertoires in COVID-19. Looking at the study overall: Whether acute or convalescent, the COVID-19 samples came from the United States, Italy and Spain. Sources were T cells, B-cell-depleted T cells, or PBMCs; the material itself was cDNA or gDNA.

Per the original data handling: Estimated nucleated cell counts came from reference gene primer amplification. Clones were read by immunoSEQ multiplex PCR, and TCRdb kept only the in-frame ones, dropping some. The DNA was the basis for D and trimming; V, J and clone size are from that table. The sample contains some 200,000 clones, 75% to 90% of which appear only once. There are 14 residues in the CDR3. CDR1 is GTSNPN and CDR2 is SVGIG in the germline V gene (reference sequence). The J segment lost 0 bases and the V segment lost 2 bases, leaving 3 bases of the junction unmatched. The chain employs TRBV30 and TRBJ2-5; 7 nucleotides match TRBD2. The receptor's source is a woman in her thirties or forties with acute or convalescent COVID-19. The sample consisted of peripheral blood. CDR3 in amino acids: CAWSTGLDQETQYF. The CDR3 DNA sequence: TGTGCCTGGAGTACAGGACTAGACCAAGAGACCCAGTACTTC.